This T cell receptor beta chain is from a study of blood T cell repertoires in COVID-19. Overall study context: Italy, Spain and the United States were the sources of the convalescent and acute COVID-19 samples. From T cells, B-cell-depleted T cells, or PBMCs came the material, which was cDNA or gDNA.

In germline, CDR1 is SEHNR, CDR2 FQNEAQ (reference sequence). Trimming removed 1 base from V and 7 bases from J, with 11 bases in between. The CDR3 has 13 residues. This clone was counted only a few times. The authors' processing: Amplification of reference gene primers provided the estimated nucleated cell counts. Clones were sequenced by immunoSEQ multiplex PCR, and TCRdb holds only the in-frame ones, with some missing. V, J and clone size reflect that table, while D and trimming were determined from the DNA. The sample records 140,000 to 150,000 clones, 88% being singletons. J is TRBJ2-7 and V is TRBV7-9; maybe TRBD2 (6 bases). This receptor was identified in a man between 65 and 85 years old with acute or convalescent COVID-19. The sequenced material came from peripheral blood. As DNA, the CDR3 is TGTGCCAGCAGCTTAGTGGGGGGATTAGAGCAGTACTTC. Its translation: CASSLVGGLEQYF.